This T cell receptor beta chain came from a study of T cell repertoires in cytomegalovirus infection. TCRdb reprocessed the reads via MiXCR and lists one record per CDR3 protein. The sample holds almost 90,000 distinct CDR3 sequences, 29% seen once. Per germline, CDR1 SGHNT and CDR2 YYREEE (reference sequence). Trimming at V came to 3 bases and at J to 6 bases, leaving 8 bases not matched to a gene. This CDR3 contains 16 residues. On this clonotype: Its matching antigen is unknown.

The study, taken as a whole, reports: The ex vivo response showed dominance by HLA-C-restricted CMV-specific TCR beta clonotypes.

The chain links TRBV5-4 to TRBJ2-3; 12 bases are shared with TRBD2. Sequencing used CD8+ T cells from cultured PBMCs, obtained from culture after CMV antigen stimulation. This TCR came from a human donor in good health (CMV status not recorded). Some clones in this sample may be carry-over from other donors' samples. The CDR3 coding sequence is TGTGCCAGCAGCTCCGAACTAGCGGGGGGTCGCGATACGCAGTATTTT. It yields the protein CASSSELAGGRDTQYF.